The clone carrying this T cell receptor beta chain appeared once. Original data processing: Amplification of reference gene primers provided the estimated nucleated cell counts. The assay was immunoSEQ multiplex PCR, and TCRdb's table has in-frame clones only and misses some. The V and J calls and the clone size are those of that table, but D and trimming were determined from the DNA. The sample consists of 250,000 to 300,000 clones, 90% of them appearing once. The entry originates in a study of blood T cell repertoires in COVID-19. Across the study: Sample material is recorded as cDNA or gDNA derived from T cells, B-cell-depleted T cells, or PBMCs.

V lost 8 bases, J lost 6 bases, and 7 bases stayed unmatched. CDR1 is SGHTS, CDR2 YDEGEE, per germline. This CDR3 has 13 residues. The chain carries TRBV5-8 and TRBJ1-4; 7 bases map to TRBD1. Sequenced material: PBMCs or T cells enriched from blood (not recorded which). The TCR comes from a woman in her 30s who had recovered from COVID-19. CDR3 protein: CASRGPVDEKLFF. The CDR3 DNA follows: TGTGCCAGTAGGGGGCCGGTCGATGAAAAACTGTTTTTT.